A selection of T cell receptor beta chains follows, all from one sample in a study of early T cells in non-severe SARS-CoV-2 infection. Via MiXCR, TCRdb re-called the 5' RACE reads, giving one row per CDR3 protein. This sample yields roughly 47,000 distinct CDR3 sequences, of which 23% are seen a single time; around 4.6% belongs to the top ten. The sample was whole blood, taken at baseline. These receptors were collected from an adult who was a healthcare worker with PCR-confirmed SARS-CoV-2 infection or an uninfected control (not recorded which). Each CDR3 is given with its conserved first and last residue. The D gene is left open where the match is weak. For some rows the clone size is stated as once, few or many, or as a class when expanded; others skip it.

.	TRBV20-1	.	12	TRBJ2-3	TGCAGTGCTAGAGTCCCCATCGGTACGCAGTATTTT	CSARVPIGTQYF
TRBD1	TRBV6-4	.	12	TRBJ1-6	TGTGCCAGGGGACAGCGGGATTCACCCCTCCACTTT	CARGQRDSPLHF
.	TRBV27	.	13	TRBJ1-4	TGTGCCAGTCAGGGAGCAACTAATGAAAAACTGTTTTTT	CASQGATNEKLFF
.	TRBV12-3/TRBV12-4	.	16	TRBJ2-2	TGTGCCAGCAGGAAGCCGGGACACCTGAACACCGGGGAGCTGTTTTTT	CASRKPGHLNTGELFF
TRBD1	TRBV20-1	.	14	TRBJ1-1	TGCAGTGCCGACGGGACAGTGATGAACACTGAAGCTTTCTTT	CSADGTVMNTEAFF
.	TRBV5-1	.	15	TRBJ1-4	TGCGCCAGCAGCGATGAGACAGGAACTAATGAAAAACTGTTTTTT	CASSDETGTNEKLFF
.	TRBV6-5	few	13	TRBJ2-7	TGTGCCAGCAGCCTCCGGGGGCCCTACGAGCAGTACTTC	CASSLRGPYEQYF
TRBD1	TRBV4-3	.	15	TRBJ1-1	TGCGCCAGCAGCCAGGGGACAGGCATGAACACTGAAGCTTTCTTT	CASSQGTGMNTEAFF
TRBD1	TRBV20-1	.	13	TRBJ1-4	TGCAGTGCGCGGCACAGGGGGCCTGAAAAACTGTTTTTT	CSARHRGPEKLFF
TRBD1	TRBV5-1	few	15	TRBJ1-1	TGCGCCAGCAGCCCCGACAGGGGTTTGAGCACTGAAGCTTTCTTT	CASSPDRGLSTEAFF
.	TRBV5-4	.	14	TRBJ2-5	TGTGCCAGCAGCTTCCAGGGAGTGAAAGAGACCCAGTACTTC	CASSFQGVKETQYF
.	TRBV11-2	few	13	TRBJ1-1	TGTGCCAGCAGCTTATCAGGGTCGGGTGAAGCTTTCTTT	CASSLSGSGEAFF
.	TRBV6-5	.	14	TRBJ1-5	TGTGCCAGCAGTTACCAACTGGGCAATCAGCCCCAGCATTTT	CASSYQLGNQPQHF
TRBD2	TRBV5-1	.	15	TRBJ2-3	TGCGCCAGCAGATACGGGACTACTAGCACAGATACGCAGTATTTT	CASRYGTTSTDTQYF
.	TRBV15	.	17	TRBJ2-7	TGTGCCACCAGCAGATACCAGTCCGGGACGGGAACCTACGAGCAGTACTTC	CATSRYQSGTGTYEQYF
.	TRBV4-1	.	14	TRBJ2-5	TGCGCCAGCAGCCACCCCGGCATAGGCGAGACCCAGTACTTC	CASSHPGIGETQYF
.	TRBV6-2/TRBV6-3	few	12	TRBJ2-5	TGTGCCAGCAGCCCCACGAGCCGCGCCCAGTACTTC	CASSPTSRAQYF
.	TRBV19	.	15	TRBJ2-3	TGTGCCAGTAGTAGTCGACAGAGCCTCACAGATACGCAGTATTTT	CASSSRQSLTDTQYF
.	TRBV12-3/TRBV12-4	.	15	TRBJ1-1	TGTGCCAGCAGTTTAAGGACAGCGTATAACACTGAAGCTTTCTTT	CASSLRTAYNTEAFF
TRBD1	TRBV7-2	.	15	TRBJ2-7	TGTGCCAGCAGCTTACTGGGGACAGGATACTACGAGCAGTACTTC	CASSLLGTGYYEQYF
.	TRBV25-1	few	16	TRBJ2-3	TGTGCCAGCAGTGTTCTTAGCGCCTCTAGCACAGATACGCAGTATTTT	CASSVLSASSTDTQYF
.	TRBV25-1	few	13	TRBJ2-7	TGTGCCAGCAGTGAATGGTCCGCCTACGAGCAGTACTTC	CASSEWSAYEQYF
.	TRBV6-6	.	15	TRBJ2-6	TGTGCCAGCAGACAGACAAGCTCTGGGGCCAACGTCCTGACTTTC	CASRQTSSGANVLTF
.	TRBV18	.	14	TRBJ2-1	TGTGCCAGCTCACCACTCACAAAAAACAATGAGCAGTTCTTC	CASSPLTKNNEQFF
TRBD1	TRBV9	.	15	TRBJ2-3	TGTGCCAGCAGCCCCGGACAGGGAGACACAGATACGCAGTATTTT	CASSPGQGDTDTQYF
TRBD2	TRBV19	.	14	TRBJ2-1	TGTGCCAGTCGGACTAGCGGGGGGGCAAATGAGCAGTTCTTC	CASRTSGGANEQFF
.	TRBV12-3/TRBV12-4	many	13	TRBJ2-7	TGTGCCAGCAGTTTAGGACTATCCTACGAGCAGTACTTC	CASSLGLSYEQYF
.	TRBV7-3	.	15	TRBJ2-2	TGTGCCAGCAGCCCGGGACGGATGAACACCGGGGAGCTGTTTTTT	CASSPGRMNTGELFF
TRBD1	TRBV7-9	.	14	TRBJ2-2	TGTGCCAGCAGGGGACAGGCGGCCACCGGGGAGCTGTTTTTT	CASRGQAATGELFF
.	TRBV7-3	.	15	TRBJ2-7	TGTGCCAGCAGCTTATTGCCAGGGAGGTCCTACGAGCAGTACTTC	CASSLLPGRSYEQYF
TRBD1	TRBV25-1	.	17	TRBJ2-7	TGTGCCAGCAGTGGGTACAGGACCGGGACAGGGAGCTACGAGCAGTACTTC	CASSGYRTGTGSYEQYF
.	TRBV20-1	few	13	TRBJ2-2	TGCAGTGGGGAGGCCCCGAGCACCGGGGAGCTGTTTTTT	CSGEAPSTGELFF
TRBD1	TRBV27	.	16	TRBJ2-7	TGTGCCAGCAGTTCTATCAGGGGGCGTATGAGCTACGAGCAGTACTTC	CASSSIRGRMSYEQYF
.	TRBV7-2	.	13	TRBJ2-7	TGTGCCAGCAGCTTCGGCGACTCCTACGAGCAGTACTTC	CASSFGDSYEQYF
.	TRBV19	.	15	TRBJ2-5	TGTGCCAGTAGTACCTCGGGACTGCCACAAGAGACCCAGTACTTC	CASSTSGLPQETQYF
.	TRBV29-1	few	14	TRBJ2-7	TGCAGCGTTGAAGAATCCCAGGGTAACTACGAGCAGTACTTC	CSVEESQGNYEQYF
TRBD2	TRBV5-3	.	16	TRBJ2-1	TGTGCCAGAAGCGACCTAGCGGGGGGTTCCTACAATGAGCAGTTCTTC	CARSDLAGGSYNEQFF
.	TRBV12-3/TRBV12-4	.	15	TRBJ1-2	TGTGCCAGCACCCGAACAGGGAATACTAACTATGGCTACACCTTC	CASTRTGNTNYGYTF
.	TRBV20-1	.	11	TRBJ1-2	TGCAGTGCTAGATATGCGTCCGGCTACACCTTC	CSARYASGYTF
.	TRBV29-1	.	12	TRBJ1-1	TGCAGCGTTGACGGAGTGAACACTGAAGCTTTCTTT	CSVDGVNTEAFF
.	TRBV19	.	13	TRBJ1-2	TGTGCCAGTAGCCAACGGGAGGACTATGGCTACACCTTC	CASSQREDYGYTF
TRBD2	TRBV20-1	.	14	TRBJ2-2	TGCAGTGCTCGACTAGCATTGAACACCGGGGAGCTGTTTTTT	CSARLALNTGELFF
.	TRBV4-2	.	16	TRBJ2-4	TGTGCCAGCAGCCAAGATGACAGCCTAGCCAAAAACATTCAGTACTTC	CASSQDDSLAKNIQYF
.	TRBV6-6	.	13	TRBJ1-5	TGTGCCAGCAGTTACTCAGGGGATCAGCCCCAGCATTTT	CASSYSGDQPQHF
TRBD1	TRBV18	.	14	TRBJ2-5	TGTGCCAGCTCGCACACAGGGGCGGCGGAGACCCAGTACTTC	CASSHTGAAETQYF
TRBD2	TRBV6-1	.	15	TRBJ2-1	TGTGCCAGCAGTGCCGGTAGCGGGGCCCACAATGAGCAGTTCTTC	CASSAGSGAHNEQFF
.	TRBV20-1	few	13	TRBJ1-1	TGCAGTGCTGGAATGGGGCTGGGCACTGAAGCTTTCTTT	CSAGMGLGTEAFF
.	TRBV7-2	.	12	TRBJ2-3	TGTGCCAGCAGCTCGATAGCAAATACGCAGTATTTT	CASSSIANTQYF